This TCR beta chain was sequenced during a study of T cells in Graves' hyperthyroidism and ophthalmopathy. Amplification targeted TCR beta CDR3 regions from RNA transcripts. RT-PCR in the first round (using the HTBI primer set) targeted the TCR CDR3. TCRdb re-analysed the multiplex PCR reads in MiXCR, keeping a single row per CDR3 protein. This table has under 400,000 distinct CDR3 sequences, roughly 15% appearing once. Source material for PBMCs was about 10 ml fresh peripheral blood. The specimen was blood. The receptor was isolated from a woman aged 55-69 years with Graves' ophthalmopathy.

This CDR3 is CASSLMGLAGQETQYF. The CDR3 DNA reads as TGTGCCAGCAGCTTAATGGGACTAGCGGGACAAGAGACCCAGTACTTC. The chain recombines TRBV7-9 with TRBJ2-5, with 13 bases matching TRBD2. V lost 2 bases, J lost 2 bases, and 2 bases stayed unmatched. Germline-derived CDR1 and CDR2 are SEHNR and FQNEAQ (reference sequence). The CDR3 is made up of 16 amino acids.